This TCR beta chain appears in the sequencing data of a study of cytomegalovirus exposure and HLA in healthy donors (dated by TCRdb to 2017 to 2019). About the study as a whole: An earlier analysis of 587 of the donors reported roughly 300 Gb of sequence data and around 100 million unique TCR beta sequences obtained from 180 million or so T cells. About 280 gigabases of sequencing data and approximately 85 million unique TCR sequences were included in an early release covering several hundred HLA-typed donors. Of the roughly 400 genotyped donors, approximately 83% fell in the genetic ancestry cluster associated with self-reported Caucasian donors. The study aimed to test whether signatures of past pathogen exposure could be identified by cataloging public T cell receptors. The T cell repertoires of 700 or so subjects were profiled by immunosequencing and related to cytomegalovirus serostatus. A separate validation cohort of roughly 110 different subjects was used in addition to the approximately 670-subject first cohort. High-throughput TCR immunosequencing, statistical association of individual TCRs with disease status, and machine learning were combined to predict cytomegalovirus infection status. To study patterns of TCR occurrence, a later analysis re-analyzed previously published TCR beta repertoires from several hundred donors and added high-resolution HLA genotyping. Rather than using new phenotypic data, the later analysis identified candidate immune exposures from TCR beta sequences and from how often those sequences occurred across donors. To decide whether each TCR beta V gene segment behaved as functional or pseudogenic, an earlier analysis of some 600 of the donors relied on high-throughput TCR beta sequencing. Donor age, sex, ethnicity and CMV serostatus were collected together with the repertoire data. In a later genetic analysis, genome-wide SNP genotypes for about 65% of the 666 donors were used, and that subset was treated as a discovery cohort. All discovery cohort repertoires had been generated using a single sequencing platform. HLA typing covered class I and class II loci at four-digit resolution. The number of donors typed differed by locus, with 629-630 for A, B, C, DRB1 and DQB1, around 520 for DQA1, 600 to 610 for DPA1, and some 440 for DPB1. About five DR-DQ haplotypes were handled as single units for association and clustering, since linkage in the cohort was strong. On average, around 230,000 unique TCR beta nucleotide sequences were sequenced per donor among several hundred genotyped donors of the cohort, with approximately 18% of those sequences being non-productive.

The cohort consisted of 600 to 700 healthy bone marrow donors. All cohort members were sampled while nominally healthy, although unrecorded immune exposures were likely present. The donor was CMV seronegative and belonged to the group of 350 or so seronegative cohort members. Every donor gave a peripheral blood sample, and the peripheral blood mononuclear cells from that sample were used for TCR beta sequencing. Genomic DNA was extracted from the blood cell samples with the Qiagen DNeasy Blood Extraction Kit. CDR1 and CDR2 (MNHEY, SMNVEV) derive from the germline V gene (reference sequence). The CDR3 measures 15 amino acids from cysteine to phenylalanine. Only the CDR3 DNA stays, 45 bases, in frame from base 1. V sheds 4 bases and J sheds 0 bases, leaving 12 bases between their ends. Details on this clone: The target of this receptor is not known. The sample holds no much larger clone one base away, and base qualities are not on file.

On the study overall, not on this receptor specifically: In vitro tests confirmed that a few of the cytomegalovirus-associated TCR beta chains recognize cytomegalovirus antigens. A group of highly shared sequence variants was considered likely to be a technical artifact of the sequencing pipeline. When HLA alleles, especially DR and DQ, strongly co-occurred, attributing TCR associations to individual alleles was difficult. In a later analysis, 15,000 to 20,000 TCR beta sequences were associated with specific HLA alleles at a false discovery rate of 0.05. An earlier analysis of approximately 530 of the donors showed that most TCR beta V segments appeared in productive rearrangements either about 87% or about 30% of the time, which broadly matched IMGT annotations. According to a later analysis, most CMV-associated TCR beta chains appeared to be HLA-restricted, and the HLA associations seemed to be driven largely by CMV exposure. In a later analysis, HLA-associated TCR beta chains showed more clonal expansion and lower generation probabilities than non-associated chains that were equally common. According to the authors, the approach could potentially be generalized to other disease states and immunological phenotypes. Because the 87-base-pair reads could not distinguish some IMGT-functional V segments, including TRBV6-2 and TRBV6-3, those segments were excluded. An association between a missense DCLRE1C variant and V-gene and J-gene trimming of TCR beta chains was found in a later genetic analysis and replicated in an independent cohort. In the study, about 150 TCR beta chains were listed as associated with cytomegalovirus. Compared with the roughly 670-donor mean, donors in an Asian-associated ancestry cluster had fewer N-insertions in productive TCRs, according to a later genetic analysis. The cohort was sequenced for TCR beta chains only, and without alpha or paired-chain data the features that could be detected were limited. The classifier was reported to diagnose cytomegalovirus status with high specificity and sensitivity in both the original cohort and the validation cohort. A further reported finding was that TCR beta sequences accurately predicted the HLA-A and HLA-B alleles for most subjects in the first cohort. A later analysis found that TCR association rates varied across HLA loci, with DRB1 alleles showing the most associated TCRs and HLA-C alleles the fewest. Most TCR sequences were seen in very few donors, while some public TCRs were found in many individuals. Because counts were too low, around 17 rarely observed V segments, including chromosome 9 orphons, were left out of the earlier analysis of about 620 of the donors. Linkage disequilibrium might explain the correlated functional status among segregating V segments, but an unknown experimental factor could not be ruled out. Immune exposure information for the cohort was limited to CMV serostatus. Sequencing depth was assumed to be roughly uniform across donors in the presence/absence analyses, though that assumption may not hold. Because HLA typing was missing for some donors at each locus, association tests included only the typed subset. A later analysis reported that several top co-occurrence clusters appeared linked to parvovirus B19, influenza, CMV and Epstein-Barr virus.

The library was made by the immunoSEQ multiplex PCR assay. For the multiplex PCR, a mixture combining 60 forward primers for TCR Vbeta segments and 13 reverse primers for TCR Jbeta segments was used. Amplification of the CDR3 region of rearranged TCR beta genes was performed with a multiplex PCR assay on genomic DNA. On the Illumina HiSeq System, the amplified TCR beta libraries were sequenced as 87-base-pair reads. The original methods were these. In a later analysis, tens of millions of unique TCR beta chains were counted across the 666 repertoires, and approximately 11 million of these chains were shared by at least two donors. To remove PCR and sequencing errors, raw reads were error-corrected and collapsed into unique sequences using a nearest-neighbor algorithm that merged closely related sequences. CDR3 sequences were aligned to IMGT reference sequences to assign V, D and J gene segments. For a sequence to be retained, a match of at least six nucleotides to both a V gene segment and a J gene segment was required. Rearrangements were classified as productive when the CDR3 lacked stop codons and remained in frame with V and J, and all other rearrangements were classified as non-productive. Following IMGT convention, CDR3 was defined as the stretch from the second conserved V-encoded cysteine to the conserved J-encoded phenylalanine. The earlier analysis of about 640 of the donors excluded any sequence lacking an unambiguous match to a single V gene segment. In an earlier analysis of approximately 590 of the donors, V segments were called functional above 56.7% productive rearrangements and were called segregating when the between-donor standard deviation exceeded 5%. To diagnose cytomegalovirus status from the catalog of TCR beta chain sequences, a statistical classification framework was built. V and J gene assignment, in a later analysis, came from comparing TCR nucleotide sequences with IMGT/GENE-DB human TR gene sequences. In a later analysis, CDR3 sequences and most-parsimonious VDJ recombination scenarios were assigned using the TCRdist pipeline. In a later analysis, each TCR beta chain was defined by its CDR3 amino acid sequence together with its V-gene family, and reads without a unique V-gene family were excluded. In a later analysis, fewer than 650 highly shared, low-generation-probability nucleotide sequences were removed to address suspected cross-contamination and a sequencing artifact. A later analysis calculated a clonal expansion index for each public chain from normalized within-repertoire ranks of inferred template counts. Generation probabilities in a later analysis came from a VDJ recombination model fitted to out-of-frame rearrangements, and those results were checked against IGoR. Hypergeometric tests were used in a later analysis to score TCR-TCR, TCR-HLA and TCR-CMV co-occurrence, with a repertoire-size bias correction applied to the TCR pairs. To estimate false discovery rates, a later analysis permuted the HLA or CMV assignments 20 times. In a later analysis, co-occurring TCRs were grouped with DBSCAN, and TCRdist sequence similarity was added when clustering was performed within HLA-allele-positive subsets. For co-occurrence clustering, repertoires with fewer than 30,000 or more than 120,000 public chains were excluded, along with roughly 5 repertoires with anomalous nucleotide sharing. What TCRdb holds here is the immuneACCESS table cut down to in-frame rearrangements. Part of the clones is not present; checked against another copy, under half of the missing clones reflect an unresolved V gene, and the others are unexplained. V, J and clone size derive from that table, while D and trimming were established from the DNA sequence. In all, the sample holds around 270,000 clones, and under 90% of those were seen once. The biggest ten clones account for less than 0.4% of the sample.

The chain is made from TRBV27 and TRBJ1-2; the D gene is perhaps TRBD1, from 5 matching bases. The sample comprised PBMCs. The TCR sequence derives from a girl aged 2-10 years in good health and CMV-seronegative. The CDR3 reads CASSSTEKPNYGYTF. Read as DNA, the sequence is TGTGCCAGCAGTTCGACAGAGAAACCTAACTATGGCTACACCTTC.